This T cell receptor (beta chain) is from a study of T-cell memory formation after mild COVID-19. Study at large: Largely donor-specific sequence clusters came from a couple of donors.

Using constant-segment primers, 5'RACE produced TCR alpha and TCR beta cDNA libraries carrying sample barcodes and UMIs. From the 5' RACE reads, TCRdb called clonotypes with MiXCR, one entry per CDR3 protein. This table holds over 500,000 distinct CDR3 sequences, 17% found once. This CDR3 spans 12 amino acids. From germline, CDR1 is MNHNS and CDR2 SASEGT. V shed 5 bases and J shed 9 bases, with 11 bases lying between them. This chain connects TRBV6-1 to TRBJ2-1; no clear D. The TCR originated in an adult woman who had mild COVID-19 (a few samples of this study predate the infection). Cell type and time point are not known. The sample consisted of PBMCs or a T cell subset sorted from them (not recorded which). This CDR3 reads CASSRFRVEQFF. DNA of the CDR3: TGTGCCAGCAGTCGTTTTAGGGTTGAGCAGTTCTTC.